This section outlines one T cell receptor beta chain sequence together with its context. This sample is part of a study of blood T cells in healthy people across ages. Combining a sample-barcoded 5' primer with a J-beta primer mix, a second PCR ran for roughly 7 to 11 cycles. In TCRdb, the 5' RACE reads were re-called with MiXCR into one record per CDR3 protein. Here the sample spans over 1,200,000 distinct CDR3 sequences, 55% to 75% being singletons. The germline gives CDR1 LNHNV, CDR2 YYDKDF (reference sequence). CDR3 size: 12 residues. V lost 3 bases to trimming and J lost 13 bases, with 13 bases between them.

The source of this sequence is a young man in good health. The sample consisted of blood. V is TRBV15 and J is TRBJ2-1, with a possible D match to TRBD2 (5 bases). The CDR3 DNA sequence: TGTGCCACCAGCAGGGGCCGGGATTATCAGTTCTTC. Translation: CATSRGRDYQFF.